The 30 T cell receptor beta chains below were found in one sample sequenced in a study of T-cell reconstitution after alpha-beta-depleted transplantation in children. A TCRbeta library incorporating unique molecular identifiers was prepared. TCRdb redid the calling of the PCR reads with MiXCR, one entry per CDR3 protein. The sample contains 490,000 or so distinct CDR3 sequences, around 12% of which appear only once. The sequenced sample was PBMCs from the stem cell graft donor, obtained from the stem cell graft. These receptors originate from a human donor who donated a stem cell graft to a child with combined immunodeficiency.

V gene TRBV20-1 combines with J gene TRBJ1-1; 7 bases are shared with TRBD1. The germline CDR1 and CDR2 sequences are DFQATT and SNEGSKA (reference sequence). The CDR3 has 15 amino acids. V shed 6 bases and J 5 bases; nucleotides not matched to a gene: 15. This chain's CDR3 is CSAGQASWDETEAFF. CDR3 in DNA: TGCAGTGCCGGACAGGCCTCATGGGATGAGACTGAAGCTTTCTTT.

This chain connects TRBV27 to TRBJ1-2; TRBD1 aligns across 9 bases. From germline, CDR1 is MNHEY and CDR2 SMNVEV (reference sequence). The CDR3 extends over 16 amino acids. After removal of 6 bases from V and 3 bases from J, the junction contained 11 bases not matched to a gene. DNA of the CDR3: TGTGCCAGCAGCACCCTCGGGGACAGGGTGGACTATGGCTACACCTTC. Translation gives CASSTLGDRVDYGYTF.

This clonotype was detected a few times. The rearrangement joins TRBV9 to TRBJ1-2; perhaps TRBD1 as D (6 bases). The V end lost 0 bases, the J end lost 3 bases, and 6 bases lay between the germline ends. CDR1 SGDLS and CDR2 YYNGEE come from the germline V gene. The CDR3 consists of 13 residues. CDR3 sequence (DNA): TGTGCCAGCAGCGTAGGGACAGACTATGGCTACACCTTC. Protein product: CASSVGTDYGYTF.

This clonotype was detected many times. The J gene is TRBJ2-5, the V gene TRBV12-3 or TRBV12-4; possibly TRBD1 for D (5 bases). The V and J ends lost 6 bases and 6 bases respectively, with 23 bases between them. This CDR3 spans 16 amino acids. The chain's CDR3 is CASSPGQGLGGKTQYF. In nucleotides, the CDR3 is TGTGCCAGCAGCCCCGGCCAGGGCCTCGGTGGGAAGACCCAGTACTTC.

Ten or more counts support this clonotype. The chain is built from TRBV6-2 or TRBV6-3 and TRBJ2-5; D assignment may be TRBD1 or TRBD2 (5 bases each). V was shortened by 4 bases and J by 3 bases, with 9 bases between the two germline ends. The CDR3 is 13 amino acids. Per germline, CDR1 MNHEY and CDR2 SVGEGT. The CDR3, as DNA: TGTGCCAGCAGTTTGGGACGGGAAGAGACCCAGTACTTC. Amino acid sequence: CASSLGREETQYF.

Many counts were recorded for this clonotype. A read error may produce the germline difference seen at one junction end. V usage is TRBV7-7 and J usage is TRBJ2-5; 8 bases align to TRBD1. The CDR3 runs 15 residues. Looked up from germline, CDR1 is SSHAT and CDR2 is FNYEAQ (reference sequence). CDR3 coding DNA: TGTGCTAGCAGCTTAACCCGGACAGGGTCAGAGACCCAGTACTTC. Encoded protein: CASSLTRTGSETQYF. Filled out from reference TRBV7-7 and TRBJ2-5, the complete variable domain reads GAGVSQSPRYKVTKRGQDVTLRCDPISSHATLYWYQQALGQGPEFLTYFNYEAQPDKSGLPSDRFSAERPEGSISTLTIQRTEQRDSAMYRCASSLTRTGSETQYFGPGTRLLVL.

The V gene is TRBV4-3, the J gene TRBJ2-3; D gene ambiguous. Germline V CDR1 and CDR2: LGHNA, YSLEER. Trimming stripped 0 bases from V and 0 bases from J, with 7 bases between. The CDR3 is 15 amino acids. The CDR3 loop reads CASSQEGSSTDTQYF. Here the CDR3 DNA reads TGCGCCAGCAGCCAAGAGGGCAGTAGCACAGATACGCAGTATTTT.

This rearrangement joins TRBV2 to TRBJ1-5; D ambiguous. Deletions cut 7 bases from V and 1 base from J, with 11 bases between. The germline V gene has CDR1 SNHLY and CDR2 FYNNEI. This CDR3 has 14 residues. The CDR3 sequence is CASMGGFSNQPQHF. In DNA, the CDR3 is TGTGCCAGCATGGGCGGGTTCAGCAATCAGCCCCAGCATTTT.

The chain joins TRBV27 to TRBJ2-7, with a weak D call TRBD1 (6 bases). V was pared by 4 bases and J by 3 bases, with 16 bases between. Germline V gene sequence: CDR1 MNHEY, CDR2 SMNVEV (reference sequence). CDR3 length equals 15 residues. CDR3 loop: CASSSQGRIDYEQYF. CDR3 DNA sequence: TGTGCCAGCAGTTCACAGGGCCGTATCGACTACGAGCAGTACTTC.

In its sample, this clonotype was seen a few times. The chain recombines TRBV7-2 with TRBJ2-7; D is unclear. The CDR3 totals 16 residues. Trimming removed 5 bases from V and 4 bases from J, with 21 bases in between. CDR1 and CDR2 (germline): SGHTA, FQGNSA. The CDR3 spells CASSEQRSPSIYEQYF. The CDR3 DNA is TGTGCCAGCAGCGAACAAAGGTCCCCCTCGATATACGAGCAGTACTTC.

This clonotype was counted at least ten times. The rearrangement links TRBV4-3 to TRBJ2-1; 8 bases align to TRBD2. The CDR3 has 14 residues. The V gene end was trimmed by 4 bases and the J gene end by 5 bases; junction bases not matched to a gene: 4. CDR1 LGHNA and CDR2 YSLEER come from the germline V gene. As DNA, the CDR3 is TGCGCCAGCAGCCTAGAGCGGGGGAACAATGAGCAGTTCTTC. Its protein product is CASSLERGNNEQFF.

This clonotype was seen a few times. The rearrangement joins TRBV5-1 to TRBJ2-7, with 9 bases identical to TRBD2. Germline V gene sequence: CDR1 SGHRS, CDR2 YFSETQ. CDR3 length: 14 amino acids. With V trimmed by 4 bases and J by 4 bases, 6 bases remained unmatched. This chain's CDR3 is CASSPGTSKYEQYF. The CDR3, as DNA: TGCGCCAGCAGCCCCGGGACTAGCAAGTACGAGCAGTACTTC.

There are a few counts of this clonotype. The J gene is TRBJ2-1, the V gene TRBV29-1; TRBD2 might be the D (7 bases). The CDR3 extends over 17 amino acids. The V gene's germline CDR1 is SQVTM and CDR2 ANQGSEA. Trimming took 4 bases from V and 1 from J, leaving 20 bases between them. CDR3 coding DNA: TGCAGCGTTGTGGGGTCGTGGGGGGGCCCATCCTACAATGAGCAGTTCTTC. It codes for CSVVGSWGGPSYNEQFF.

The chain recombines TRBV19 with TRBJ2-3, with 7 bases fitting TRBD1. The CDR3 covers 14 residues. J was trimmed by 6 bases and V by 5 bases; bases with no gene match: 8. CDR1 and CDR2 from the germline V gene are LNHDA and SQIVND (reference sequence). The CDR3 region is CASSLSLQGDTQYF. The CDR3 nucleotides are TGTGCCAGTAGTCTAAGCCTACAGGGGGATACGCAGTATTTT. Looking up the rest from reference TRBV19 and TRBJ2-3 gives the full variable domain: DGGITQSPKYLFRKEGQNVTLSCEQNLNHDAMYWYRQDPGQGLRLIYYSQIVNDFQKGDIAEGYSVSREKKESFPLTVTSAQKNPTAFYLCASSLSLQGDTQYFGPGTRLTVL.

V usage is TRBV7-3 and J usage is TRBJ2-1; tentatively, D is TRBD1 (6 bases). V shed 0 bases and J shed 9 bases, with 12 bases lying between them. Germline V gene data show CDR1 as SGHTA and CDR2 as FQGTGA. This CDR3 is built from 14 residues. The CDR3 DNA follows: TGTGCCAGCAGCTTAACGTACCGGGACACTGAGCAGTTCTTC. Translated: CASSLTYRDTEQFF.

The chain has TRBV20-1 and TRBJ1-2; D is unclear. Per the germline V gene, CDR1 is DFQATT and CDR2 is SNEGSKA (reference sequence). The CDR3 sequence is 13 residues long. Trimming removed 3 bases at V and 8 bases at J, with 16 bases between. CDR3 protein: CSARPFLGGGYTF. DNA for the CDR3: TGCAGTGCTAGGCCCTTTTTAGGCGGCGGCTACACCTTC.

The CDR3 DNA reads TGTGCCAGCAGCTGGAGAGGAGGAGACTATGGCTACACCTTC. This codes for CASSWRGGDYGYTF. V usage is TRBV7-2 and J usage is TRBJ1-2; D call uncertain. The germline gives CDR1 SGHTA, CDR2 FQGNSA. The ends were cut back, 4 bases at V and 3 bases at J, with 12 bases in the middle. This CDR3 has 14 amino acids.

This clonotype was recorded a few times. The rearrangement links TRBV12-3 or TRBV12-4 to TRBJ2-6; tentative D call: TRBD1 (6 bases). The CDR3 contains 19 residues. V was cut by 3 bases and J by 2 bases, with 20 bases left in between. CDR3: CASSFSLGAGDTGANVLTF. The CDR3 DNA follows: TGTGCCAGCAGTTTTTCCCTAGGAGCAGGGGATACTGGGGCCAACGTCCTGACTTTC.

This clonotype was seen repeatedly, ten times or more. The chain employs TRBV27 and TRBJ2-3, with no clear D. The germline V gene has CDR1 MNHEY and CDR2 SMNVEV (reference sequence). V lost 7 bases to trimming and J lost 0 bases, with 8 bases between them. The CDR3 runs 13 residues. The CDR3: CASIPPSTDTQYF. The CDR3 bases are TGTGCCAGCATCCCTCCTAGCACAGATACGCAGTATTTT.

In its sample, this clonotype was seen many times. The chain joins TRBV7-2 to TRBJ2-7; the D gene could be TRBD1 or TRBD2 (5 bases each). The CDR3 length is 17 residues. V lost 1 base and J 3 bases, leaving 19 bases between the germline ends. Germline CDR1 reads SGHTA; CDR2 reads FQGNSA. The CDR3 bases are TGTGCCAGCAGCTTAGGCGTACGACGGGGACGAATCTACGAGCAGTACTTC. Translation: CASSLGVRRGRIYEQYF.

V and J are TRBV15 and TRBJ2-7; D possibly matches TRBD1 or TRBD2 (5 bases each). CDR1 LNHNV and CDR2 YYDKDF come from the germline V gene (reference sequence). Deletions cut 0 bases from V and 0 bases from J, with 12 bases between. There are 16 residues in the CDR3. The CDR3 DNA reads TGTGCCACCAGCAGAGATGAGGGACGTAGCTCCTACGAGCAGTACTTC. Protein product: CATSRDEGRSSYEQYF. Full variable domain (rest looked up from reference TRBV15 and TRBJ2-7): DAMVIQNPRYQVTQFGKPVTLSCSQTLNHNVMYWYQQKSSQAPKLLFHYYDKDFNNEADTPDNFQSRRPNTSFCFLDIRSPGLGDTAMYLCATSRDEGRSSYEQYFGPGTRLTVT.

The chain combines TRBV11-1 with TRBJ2-2, with D hard to call. Germline assignment: CDR1 SGHAT and CDR2 FQDESV (reference sequence). V was cut by 7 bases and J by 4 bases, with 25 bases left in between. CDR3 size: 18 residues. The CDR3 sequence is CASNQLFPGPMSTGELFF. CDR3 coding DNA: TGTGCCAGCAACCAACTTTTTCCCGGTCCGATGAGCACCGGGGAGCTGTTTTTT. Full variable domain (rest looked up from reference TRBV11-1 and TRBJ2-2): EAEVAQSPRYKITEKSQAVAFWCDPISGHATLYWYRQILGQGPELLVQFQDESVVDDSQLPKDRFSAERLKGVDSTLKIQPAELGDSAMYLCASNQLFPGPMSTGELFFGEGSRLTVL.

The CDR3 loop reads CASSFGRLNQPQHF. In DNA form, the CDR3 reads TGTGCCAGCAGTTTCGGACGTCTCAATCAGCCCCAGCATTTT. V and J are TRBV12-3 or TRBV12-4 and TRBJ1-5; D is unresolved. V shed 3 bases and J shed 3 bases, with 9 bases lying between them. This CDR3 comprises 14 residues.

V gene TRBV10-3 combines with J gene TRBJ1-3, with a weak D call TRBD1 (5 bases). Per germline, CDR1 ENHRY and CDR2 SYGVKD. V lost 3 bases and J lost 0, with 9 bases in between. The CDR3 runs 15 residues. The CDR3 DNA follows: TGTGCCATCAGTGAAAGGGGAATCTCTGGAAACACCATATATTTT. Protein: CAISERGISGNTIYF.

The genes are TRBV5-1 and TRBJ2-3, with D hard to call. Germline V gene lookup returns CDR1 SGHRS and CDR2 YFSETQ. This CDR3 has 18 residues. V lost 4 bases, J lost 10 bases, and 31 bases lay in between. The CDR3 is CASSTSRLTYGRPKAQYF. CDR3 nucleotides: TGCGCCAGCAGCACCTCAAGACTTACTTATGGACGGCCAAAGGCGCAGTATTTT. The full variable domain, in which reference TRBV5-1 and TRBJ2-3 provide the parts outside the CDR3, is KAGVTQTPRYLIKTRGQQVTLSCSPISGHRSVSWYQQTPGQGLQFLFEYFSETQRNKGNFPGRFSGRQFSNSRSEMNVSTLELGDSALYLCASSTSRLTYGRPKAQYFGPGTRLTVL.

The chain carries TRBV28 and TRBJ2-7; possibly TRBD2 for D (5 bases). CDR1 MDHEN and CDR2 SYDVKM come from the germline V gene. V shed 2 bases and J shed 1 base, with 15 bases lying between them. The CDR3 runs 16 residues. CDR3: CASSLKWETKSYEQYF. The CDR3 nucleotides read TGTGCCAGCAGTTTAAAGTGGGAGACTAAATCCTACGAGCAGTACTTC. Full variable domain (rest looked up from reference TRBV28 and TRBJ2-7): DVKVTQSSRYLVKRTGEKVFLECVQDMDHENMFWYRQDPGLGLRLIYFSYDVKMKEKGDIPEGYSVSREKKERFSLILESASTNQTSMYLCASSLKWETKSYEQYFGPGTRLTVT.

The J gene is TRBJ2-1, the V gene TRBV4-2; D is undetermined. V was trimmed by 0 bases and J by 0 bases, leaving 12 bases between them. CDR1 is LGHNA, CDR2 YNFKEQ, per germline. The CDR3 has 17 amino acids. CDR3 loop: CASSQDQLVSSYNEQFF. The CDR3 nucleotides read TGTGCCAGCAGCCAAGATCAATTGGTAAGCTCCTACAATGAGCAGTTCTTC.

V is TRBV9 and J is TRBJ2-5; TRBD2 might be the D (5 bases). The CDR3 spans 14 residues. CDR1 SGDLS and CDR2 YYNGEE come from the germline V gene. Trimming shortened V by 4 bases and J by 3 bases, and 13 bases separated the two germline ends. The CDR3 bases are TGTGCCAGCAGCCTCCTCCCAGCGGAAGAGACCCAGTACTTC. Amino acid sequence: CASSLLPAEETQYF.

In this sample, this clonotype turned up a few times. The J gene is TRBJ2-1, the V gene TRBV5-1, with TRBD2 identical over 10 bases. The ends lost 1 base at V and 5 bases at J; junction bases unmatched: 9. Germline CDR1 reads SGHRS; CDR2 reads YFSETQ. The CDR3 loop spans 17 amino acids. CDR3 amino acids: CASSLNTGTSVNNEQFF. CDR3 nucleotides: TGCGCCAGCAGCTTGAATACCGGGACTAGCGTAAACAATGAGCAGTTCTTC. The full variable domain, rest sourced from reference TRBV5-1 and TRBJ2-1, is KAGVTQTPRYLIKTRGQQVTLSCSPISGHRSVSWYQQTPGQGLQFLFEYFSETQRNKGNFPGRFSGRQFSNSRSEMNVSTLELGDSALYLCASSLNTGTSVNNEQFFGPGTRLTVL.

This clonotype was recorded a few times. The chain combines TRBV28 with TRBJ1-1; perhaps TRBD1 as D (6 bases). The CDR3 contains 14 residues. Per germline, CDR1 MDHEN and CDR2 SYDVKM. V shed 5 bases and J shed 7 bases, with 17 bases lying between them. As DNA, the CDR3 is TGTGCCAGCAGTAAACAGGGTTCATTTATTGAAGCTTTCTTT. This codes for CASSKQGSFIEAFF.